These 14 T cell receptor beta chains came from one sample sequenced in a study of beta chain features in type 1 diabetes (dated by TCRdb to 2017 to 2018). Library construction relied on the immunoSEQ multiplex PCR assay. The entire isolated RNA was reverse transcribed using the High Capacity cDNA Reverse Transcription Kit, and thus expressed TCRB transcripts were sequenced. Sourced from immuneACCESS, this table was stored by TCRdb with only in-frame sequences that have V and J called. A share of the clones is absent; for the studies checked, an unresolved V gene accounts for under half, and the remainder has no known explanation. For this sample the table gives nearly 250,000 clones, of which over 65% were detected only once. Together, the top ten hold approximately 0.05% of the sample. Sequenced material: naive CD4+ T cells from blood. This specimen's cell subset or site label, per the study, means: true naive CD4+ T cells. All receptors derive from a man between 25 and 39 years old in good health.

This clone has only a few counts. V usage is TRBV30 and J usage is TRBJ2-6; no definite D call. Trimming removed 1 base at V and 2 bases at J, with 9 bases between. This CDR3 has 15 residues. The V gene's germline CDR1 is GTSNPN and CDR2 SVGIG (reference sequence). This CDR3 is CAWSANFAGANVLTF. Written as DNA, the CDR3 is TGTGCCTGGAGTGCGAACTTTGCTGGGGCCAACGTCCTGACTTTC.

This chain links TRBV30 with TRBJ2-2; 8 bases align to TRBD1. J lost 2 bases, V lost 2 bases, and 7 bases had no gene match. This CDR3 region has 16 residues. In germline, CDR1 is GTSNPN, CDR2 SVGIG (reference sequence). CDR3: CAWSNLGQGNTGELFF. CDR3 nucleotides: TGTGCCTGGAGTAACCTCGGACAGGGAAACACCGGGGAGCTGTTTTTT.

V and J are TRBV6-6 and TRBJ2-3; D unclear. The CDR3 consists of 15 residues. Germline assignment: CDR1 MNHNY and CDR2 SVGAGI (reference sequence). Between the trimmed V and J ends, which lost 5 bases and 3 bases, there was a span of 15 bases. The CDR3 is CASSPSSVRTDTQYF. In DNA form, the CDR3 reads TGTGCCAGCAGTCCCTCCTCAGTTAGGACAGATACGCAGTATTTT.

Note on this clone: Within the sample, other DNA sequences also encode this same CDR3. The chain has TRBV30 and TRBJ2-5; a weak D match, TRBD1 (6 bases). The CDR3 is 12 residues long. Germline values: CDR1 GTSNPN, CDR2 SVGIG (reference sequence). Trimming stripped 4 bases from V and 2 bases from J, with 8 bases between. The CDR3, as DNA: TGTGCCTGGAACAGGGATCAAGAGACCCAGTACTTC. This encodes CAWNRDQETQYF.

To note about this clone: The sample holds other DNA sequences that translate to the same CDR3. The J gene is TRBJ1-5, the V gene TRBV30, with D possibly matching TRBD1 (6 bases). This CDR3 spans 13 amino acids. The germline V and J ends were trimmed by 0 bases and 5 bases, with 8 bases remaining between them. Germline-derived CDR1 and CDR2 are GTSNPN and SVGIG (reference sequence). This CDR3 reads CAWSVGGDQPQHF. The CDR3 DNA reads as TGTGCCTGGAGTGTAGGGGGGGATCAGCCCCAGCATTTT.

This chain links TRBV29-1 with TRBJ1-2, with unresolved D. Germline CDR1 is SQVTM and CDR2 is ANQGSEA. V was trimmed by 7 bases and J by 5 bases, leaving 5 bases between them. CDR3 length: 9 amino acids. The CDR3 bases are TGCAGCGACACGTATGGCTACACCTTC. Translated, it gives CSDTYGYTF.

The V call is TRBV13, the J call TRBJ1-2, with D perhaps TRBD1 (5 bases). The germline V and J ends were trimmed by 1 base and 5 bases, with 17 bases remaining between them. The CDR3 sequence is 16 residues long. Germline V lookup: CDR1 PRHDT, CDR2 FYEKMQ (reference sequence). This CDR3 is CASSLAGDRSTYGYTF. The CDR3 DNA reads TGTGCCAGCAGCTTAGCCGGGGACCGATCCACATATGGCTACACCTTC. The variable domain in full, completed from reference TRBV13 and TRBJ1-2, reads AAGVIQSPRHLIKEKRETATLKCYPIPRHDTVYWYQQGPGQDPQFLISFYEKMQSDKGSIPDRFSAQQFSDYHSELNMSSLELGDSALYFCASSLAGDRSTYGYTFGSGTRLTVV.

The chain links TRBV30 to TRBJ1-2; TRBD1 is a possible D gene (5 bases). The CDR3 is 15 amino acids. Germline CDR1 GTSNPN, CDR2 SVGIG (reference sequence). V was clipped by 0 bases and J by 3 bases, with 14 bases between them. The CDR3 reads CAWSVLSGLDYGYTF. CDR3 nucleotides: TGTGCCTGGAGTGTACTTTCAGGGTTGGACTATGGCTACACCTTC.

This chain connects TRBV19 to TRBJ2-7; D possibly corresponds to TRBD2 (6 bases). With 3 bases removed from V and 3 bases from J, the gap between germline ends came to 6 bases. Germline V gene data show CDR1 as LNHDA and CDR2 as SQIVND (reference sequence). This CDR3 comprises 12 residues. CDR3 protein: CASSMGLYEQYF. Here the CDR3 DNA reads TGTGCCAGTAGTATGGGACTCTACGAGCAGTACTTC.

The rearrangement links TRBV4-2 to TRBJ2-2; D is ambiguous. The germline V gene has CDR1 LGHNA and CDR2 YNFKEQ. The germline V and J ends were trimmed by 1 base and 6 bases, with 12 bases remaining between them. The CDR3 totals 15 residues. DNA of the CDR3: TGTGCCAGCAGCCAAGCTAGAGATTATTCCGGGGAGCTGTTTTTT. This sequence encodes CASSQARDYSGELFF.

This chain joins TRBV30 and TRBJ1-1; D unclear. This CDR3 region has 16 residues. Germline CDR1 GTSNPN, CDR2 SVGIG (reference sequence). Trimming took 0 bases from V and 2 from J, leaving 16 bases between them. The CDR3 sequence is CAWSVGGKSRNTEAFF. CDR3 nucleotides: TGTGCCTGGAGTGTCGGAGGTAAAAGTCGTAACACTGAAGCTTTCTTT.

The chain is built from TRBV30 and TRBJ2-4; D gene unclear. Trimming removed 0 bases from V and 0 bases from J, with 9 bases in between. The CDR3 runs 15 residues. In germline, CDR1 is GTSNPN, CDR2 SVGIG (reference sequence). The CDR3 region is CAWSVRHRAKNIQYF. Here the CDR3 DNA reads TGTGCCTGGAGTGTACGGCACCGAGCCAAAAACATTCAGTACTTC.

V and J are TRBV30 and TRBJ1-1; unclear D gene. Germline lookup yields CDR1 GTSNPN and CDR2 SVGIG (reference sequence). The CDR3 totals 13 residues. V lost 3 bases to trimming and J lost 1 base, with 9 bases between them. CDR3 nucleotide sequence: TGTGCCTGGAGGAGACAAGCGAACACTGAAGCTTTCTTT. It specifies CAWRRQANTEAFF. The full variable domain, with the rest looked up from reference TRBV30 and TRBJ1-1, is SQTIHQWPATLVQPVGSPLSLECTVEGTSNPNLYWYRQAAGRGLQLLFYSVGIGQISSEVPQNLSASRPQDRQFILSSKKLLLSDSGFYLCAWRRQANTEAFFGQGTRLTVV.

The chain combines TRBV7-9 with TRBJ2-1; D is unclear. The CDR3 is made up of 13 amino acids. CDR1 SEHNR and CDR2 FQNEAQ come from the germline V gene (reference sequence). The V end was cut by 4 bases, the J end by 6 bases, with 10 bases between. The CDR3 coding sequence is TGTGCCAGCAGCTGGCAAGGCTCCAATGAGCAGTTCTTC. Its translation: CASSWQGSNEQFF.